This is a list of T cell receptor beta chains from one sample in a study of control samples from healthy donors and cancer patients. Sequencing used immunoSEQ multiplex PCR; TCRdb keeps in-frame clones, though not all of them. The sample includes 150,000 to 200,000 clones, 70% to 90% of them seen just once. Material: blood. The source is a man aged 30 to 39 in good health. The CDR3 runs from the conserved cysteine through the conserved F or W. Each record gives: J gene, clone size, D gene, V gene, CDR3 length, CDR3 DNA, CDR3 protein. A D gene is named only where the DNA matches it firmly. A clone size is listed for some rows: how often the clone was seen (once, few, many), or a class if it is expanded.

TRBJ1-5	.	TRBD1	TRBV2	15	TGTGCCAGCAGCATGGGGGGGACAGGGGGTCAGCCCCAGCATTTT	CASSMGGTGGQPQHF
TRBJ2-6	.	.	TRBV3-1/TRBV3-2	15	TGTGCCAGCAGCCAAGTCGGATCTGGGGCCAACGTCCTGACTTTC	CASSQVGSGANVLTF
TRBJ1-4	.	TRBD1	TRBV4-1	17	TGCGCCAGCAGCCAAGATCCCGGGACAGAGAAAAGTGAAAAACTGTTTTTT	CASSQDPGTEKSEKLFF
TRBJ1-5	.	TRBD1	TRBV19	15	TGTGCCAGTAGTGTCCGGGACAGGGTAAACCAGCCCCAGCATTTT	CASSVRDRVNQPQHF
TRBJ1-2	.	.	TRBV7-2	14	TGTGCCAGCAGCTCGCTCTCGGGGTACGGTGGCTACACCTTC	CASSSLSGYGGYTF
TRBJ2-3	.	TRBD2	TRBV4-3	18	TGCGCCAGCAGCCAAAGTTGGCCCACTAGCGGGAGAAGAGATACGCAGTATTTT	CASSQSWPTSGRRDTQYF
TRBJ2-7	.	.	TRBV9	13	TGTGCCAGCAGCGGCCAAGGAGACTACGAGCAGTACTTC	CASSGQGDYEQYF
TRBJ2-1	.	TRBD2	TRBV27	16	TGTGCCAGCAGTTTAAGCGGGACTAGCGCCTACAATGAGCAGTTCTTC	CASSLSGTSAYNEQFF
TRBJ2-3	.	TRBD1	TRBV5-4	16	TGTGCCAGCAGCCTACAACAGGGGACGCAGGCAGATACGCAGTATTTT	CASSLQQGTQADTQYF
TRBJ1-1	.	.	TRBV2	13	TGTGCCAGCAGTCCGGACCGGCGGGATGAAGCTTTCTTT	CASSPDRRDEAFF
TRBJ1-2	.	TRBD1	TRBV15	17	TGTGCCACCAGCAGTTACTTAACAGGGGAAAGTAACTATGGCTACACCTTC	CATSSYLTGESNYGYTF
TRBJ1-2	.	.	TRBV2	13	TGTGCCAGCAGTGCATCACTCGGGTGGGGCTACACCTTC	CASSASLGWGYTF
TRBJ2-7	.	TRBD1	TRBV6-4	14	TGTGCCAGCAGTGAAAGTCAGGGGGCCGACGAGCAGTACTTC	CASSESQGADEQYF
TRBJ2-5	few	.	TRBV5-1	13	TGCGCCAGCAGGGCCCGGGGGAGGGAGACCCAGTACTTC	CASRARGRETQYF
TRBJ1-2	.	.	TRBV19	14	TGTGCCAGTACCCAGGGCGGACTAAACTATGGCTACACCTTC	CASTQGGLNYGYTF
TRBJ1-2	.	.	TRBV2	15	TGTGCCAGCAGCCCTGAGGGGTTAATGGGGGGAGGCTACACCTTC	CASSPEGLMGGGYTF
TRBJ2-5	.	TRBD1	TRBV2	13	TGTGCCAGCAGTGGGGACAGCCAAGAGACCCAGTACTTC	CASSGDSQETQYF
TRBJ1-6	.	.	TRBV27	12	TGTGCCAGCAAGGAGGGCCGTTTGGCCCTCCACTTT	CASKEGRLALHF
TRBJ1-6	few	TRBD1	TRBV18	14	TGTGCCAGCTCTCAGGGACAGGGGATTACACCCCTCCACTTT	CASSQGQGITPLHF
TRBJ1-6	.	.	TRBV13	14	TGTGCCAGCAGCACGGGACTGGGTGATTGGCCCCTCCACTTT	CASSTGLGDWPLHF
TRBJ2-2	.	.	TRBV18	15	TGTGCCAGCTCCCCGGGACTGATAAACACCGGGGAGCTGTTTTTT	CASSPGLINTGELFF
TRBJ1-1	.	.	TRBV28	14	TGTGCCAGCAGTATCACGGGGCTGCACACTGAAGCTTTCTTT	CASSITGLHTEAFF
TRBJ1-1	.	TRBD1	TRBV7-2	14	TGTGCCAGCAGCGGACAGGGTGCGAACACTGAAGCTTTCTTT	CASSGQGANTEAFF
TRBJ2-6	.	.	TRBV5-4	17	TGTGCCAGCAGCTTGGCCGGGCACCTGGCTGGGGCCAACGTCCTGACTTTC	CASSLAGHLAGANVLTF
TRBJ1-5	.	.	TRBV9	14	TGTGCCAGCAGCCGGGGGGGACGCAATCAGCCCCAGCATTTT	CASSRGGRNQPQHF
TRBJ2-1	.	TRBD2	TRBV19	14	TGTGCCAGTAGCGGGACTAGCGGGAGGGGGGAGCAGTTCTTC	CASSGTSGRGEQFF
TRBJ2-7	.	.	TRBV30	10	TGTGCCTGGAGTCCCTACGAGCAGTACTTC	CAWSPYEQYF
TRBJ1-1	.	.	TRBV6-5	11	TGTGCCAGCATTTTGAACACTGAAGCTTTCTTT	CASILNTEAFF
TRBJ2-2	.	.	TRBV4-1	19	TGCGCCAGCAGCCGCATAAAGGGGGGGGAGGCGACGAACACCGGGGAGCTGTTTTTT	CASSRIKGGEATNTGELFF
TRBJ2-2	.	.	TRBV7-6	13	TGTGCCAGCAGCTTGGCAGGAACCGGGGAGCTGTTTTTT	CASSLAGTGELFF
TRBJ2-7	few	.	TRBV6-2/TRBV6-3	11	TGTGCCAGCAGTTCCTTCTACGAGCAGTACTTC	CASSSFYEQYF
TRBJ1-2	.	TRBD1	TRBV3-1/TRBV3-2	14	TGTGCCAGCAGCCAAGAAAGAGGACAGGGTGGCTACACCTTC	CASSQERGQGGYTF